Listed here is a single T cell receptor (beta chain). What it binds is not known. This record comes from a study of beta chain features in type 1 diabetes. General study results and limits: High TCR expression in some cells could lead to their over-representation in cDNA sequencing. Type 1 diabetes patients showed a moderate but significant shortening of TCRB CDR3s in all four CD4+ subsets.

Expressed TCRB transcripts were sequenced after all isolated RNA was converted to cDNA. Profiled with immunoSEQ multiplex PCR; TCRdb holds only in-frame clones, not every one. The table shows 250,000 to 300,000 clones, with 20% to 25% occurring only once. V lost 4 bases, J lost 2 bases, and 12 bases lay in between. CDR1 is SQVTM and CDR2 is ANQGSEA in the germline V gene. The CDR3 runs to 13 residues. The sample consisted of naive CD4+ T cells from blood. The V and J genes are TRBV29-1 and TRBJ2-7, with D possibly TRBD1 on 6 matching bases. The sequence derives from a woman younger than 45 with type 1 diabetes. The CDR3 coding sequence is TGCAGCGTTGGGGCAGGGGCGACCTACGAGCAGTACTTC. It translates to CSVGAGATYEQYF.